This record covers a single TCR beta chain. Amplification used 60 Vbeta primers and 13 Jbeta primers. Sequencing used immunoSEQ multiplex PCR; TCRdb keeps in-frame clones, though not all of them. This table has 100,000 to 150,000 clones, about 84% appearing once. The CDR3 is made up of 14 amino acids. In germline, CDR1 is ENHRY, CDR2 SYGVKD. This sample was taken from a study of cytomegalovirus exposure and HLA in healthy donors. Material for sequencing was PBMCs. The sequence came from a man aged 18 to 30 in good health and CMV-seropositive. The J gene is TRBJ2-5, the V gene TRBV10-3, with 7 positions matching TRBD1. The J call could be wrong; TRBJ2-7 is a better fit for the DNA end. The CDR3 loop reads CAIQDRANSYEQYF. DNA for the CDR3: TGTGCCATCCAAGACAGGGCTAACTCCTACGAGCAGTACTTC.